The sequence of this TCR beta chain was determined in a study of T-cell memory formation after mild COVID-19. Germline V lookup: CDR1 LGHNA, CDR2 YSLEER. CDR3 length equals 12 residues. The ends were cut back, 5 bases at V and 14 bases at J, with 13 bases in the middle. TCRdb reprocessed the 5' RACE reads via MiXCR and lists one record per CDR3 protein. The table includes 300,000 to 350,000 distinct CDR3 sequences, around an eighth detected once. Study-wide points: The CD4+ clones that contracted clustered mainly within CM and EM, and the CD8+ clones concentrated in EMRA.

A note on this clonotype: The antigen is undetermined.

Sequenced input: PBMCs or a T cell subset sorted from them (not recorded which). The gene calls are TRBV4-3 and TRBJ1-6, with a weak D call TRBD1 (5 bases). The sequence was collected from a man between 18 and 35 years old who had mild COVID-19 (a few samples of this study predate the infection). Cell type and time point are not known. The CDR3 sequence: CASSADNGALHF. CDR3 DNA sequence: TGCGCCAGCAGCGCGGACAACGGGGCCCTCCACTTT.